The T cell receptor (beta chain) under discussion was sequenced for a study of breast tumors, draining lymph nodes, adjacent tissues (dated by TCRdb to the mid-2010s). Concerning the study at large: TCR beta repertoires were compared across tumor, adjacent nontumor tissue and axillary lymph nodes obtained from breast cancer patients. The study was designed to assess the relationships and possible T-cell exchange between tumor, surrounding tissue and draining lymph node repertoires in human breast cancer. Broader findings and caveats from the paper: The study presented the conclusion that tumor T cells originate in lymph nodes as consistent with a hypothesis, not as something directly demonstrated. T-cell repertoire diversity in tumors was found to be lower than in lymph nodes but higher than in nontumor tissue, and preferential V and J gene usage was observed. The similarity between tumor and nontumor tissue repertoires was significantly greater in luminal-like breast cancer than in basal-like breast cancer. The data were considered consistent with most tumor T cells being derived from the lymph node and subsequently expanding within tumor tissue.

The sequencing machine was an Illumina HiSeq 2000. Multiplex PCR amplification was used to build the TCR beta chain libraries. High-throughput sequencing was used to analyze the amplified TCR beta chain products. TCRdb handled the public reads itself, with Q25 trimming in fastp and clone calling in MiXCR, and kept productive beta chains. Each entry is one CDR3 protein sequence, shown with its most common DNA and genes. The sample profile shows 12,000 or so distinct CDR3 sequences; approximately 55% of them were found once. The ten top clones hold approximately 35% of the sample. Concerning this clonotype itself: It lacks a known antigen. A read error may account for a junction end that differs from germline.

The germline V gene yields MNHNS for CDR1 and SASEGT for CDR2. Measured from the cysteine to the phenylalanine, the CDR3 is 18 residues long. Just the 54-base CDR3 DNA is kept, in frame starting at base 1. Sequencing was carried out using breast tumor tissue. The chain uses TRBV6-1 and TRBJ1-5, and TRBD1 matches 9 of the central bases. This receptor was obtained from a female donor with breast cancer. Some clones in this sample may be carry-over from other donors' samples. The nucleotide sequence reads TGTGCCAGCAGTCAAGCGGGGACAGGGCAAACTAGCAATCAGCCCCAGCATTTT. Its protein product is CASSQAGTGQTSNQPQHF.